There are a few counts of the clone carrying this T cell receptor (beta chain). Its antigen is not identified. The data derive from a study of post-analysis software for immune sequencing data. General study findings and limits: Patients used a handful of TRBV segments, including TRBV5-6, TRBV5-1 and TRBV20-1, more often than controls.

Unique molecular identifiers tagged the TCR beta cDNA libraries. TCRdb redid the calling of the PCR reads with MiXCR, one entry per CDR3 protein. The profile shows hundreds of thousands of distinct CDR3 sequences, 25% to 30% of them singletons. This CDR3 has 13 residues. In germline, CDR1 is DFQATT, CDR2 SNEGSKA (reference sequence). V dropped 6 bases and J dropped 4 bases, with 13 bases sitting between them. The source material was blood. The receptor was derived from a girl aged 10-17 years with multiple sclerosis. V is TRBV20-1 and J is TRBJ1-5, with D perhaps TRBD1 (5 bases). CDR3 protein: CSAGGEGNQPQHF. Written as DNA, the CDR3 is TGCAGTGCCGGAGGGGAAGGGAATCAGCCCCAGCATTTT.